This TCR beta chain was captured by sequencing in a study of blood T cell repertoires in COVID-19. Study-level background: Some COVID-19 samples were acute and others convalescent; all came from the United States, Italy and Spain. PBMCs, B-cell-depleted T cells, or T cells were the source of the cDNA or gDNA that made up the material.

In the authors' methods: Reference gene primer amplification yielded estimated nucleated cell counts. Generated by immunoSEQ multiplex PCR, the TCRdb table keeps only in-frame clones and is missing some. The V and J calls and clone size were taken over from that table, and D and trimming were inferred from the DNA. The sample consists of roughly 75,000 clones, about 74% of them appearing once. V was cut by 2 bases and J by 4 bases, with 8 bases left in between. Per the germline V gene, CDR1 is MNHEY and CDR2 is SVGEGT. CDR3 size: 13 residues. The chain employs TRBV6-2 or TRBV6-3 and TRBJ1-2; no reliable D call. Sequencing used peripheral blood. This TCR came from a human donor with acute or convalescent COVID-19. The donor label of this sample is uncertain. The CDR3 reads CASSYTALYGYTF. Here the CDR3 DNA reads TGTGCCAGCAGTTACACTGCGCTCTATGGCTACACCTTC.